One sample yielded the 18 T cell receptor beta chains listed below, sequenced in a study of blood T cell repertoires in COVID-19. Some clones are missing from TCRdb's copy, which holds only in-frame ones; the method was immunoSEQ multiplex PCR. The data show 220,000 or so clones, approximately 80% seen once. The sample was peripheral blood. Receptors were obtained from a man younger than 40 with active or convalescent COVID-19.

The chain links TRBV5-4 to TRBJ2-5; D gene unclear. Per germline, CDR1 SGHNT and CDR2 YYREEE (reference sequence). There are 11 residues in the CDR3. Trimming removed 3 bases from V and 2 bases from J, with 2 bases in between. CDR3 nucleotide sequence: TGTGCCAGCAGCTCACAAGAGACCCAGTACTTC. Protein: CASSSQETQYF.

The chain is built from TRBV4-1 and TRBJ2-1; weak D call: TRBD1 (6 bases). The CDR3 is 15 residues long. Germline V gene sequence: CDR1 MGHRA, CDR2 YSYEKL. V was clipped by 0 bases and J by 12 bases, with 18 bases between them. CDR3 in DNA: TGCGCCAGCAGCCAAGATGGTGGAAGGGGGTTTGGGCAGTTCTTC. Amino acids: CASSQDGGRGFGQFF.

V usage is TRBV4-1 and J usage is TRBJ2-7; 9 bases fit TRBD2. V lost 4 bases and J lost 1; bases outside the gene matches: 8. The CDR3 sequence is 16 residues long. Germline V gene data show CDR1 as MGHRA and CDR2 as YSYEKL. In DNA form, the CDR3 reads TGCGCCAGCAGCCCCTGGCTAGCGGGGCCATCCTACGAGCAGTACTTC. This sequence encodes CASSPWLAGPSYEQYF.

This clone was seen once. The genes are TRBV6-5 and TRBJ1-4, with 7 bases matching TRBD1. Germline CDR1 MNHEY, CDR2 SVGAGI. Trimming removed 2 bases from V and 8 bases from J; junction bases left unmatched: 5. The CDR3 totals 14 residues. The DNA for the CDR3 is TGTGCCAGCAGTTACCGAGCGACAGGGGAAAAACTGTTTTTT. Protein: CASSYRATGEKLFF.

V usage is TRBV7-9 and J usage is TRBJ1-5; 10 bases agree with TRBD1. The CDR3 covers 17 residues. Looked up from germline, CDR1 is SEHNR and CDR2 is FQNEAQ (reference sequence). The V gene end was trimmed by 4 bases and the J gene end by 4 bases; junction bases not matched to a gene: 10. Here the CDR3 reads CASSWGGTGALNQPQHF. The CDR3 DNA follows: TGTGCCAGCAGCTGGGGGGGGACAGGGGCCCTAAATCAGCCCCAGCATTTT.

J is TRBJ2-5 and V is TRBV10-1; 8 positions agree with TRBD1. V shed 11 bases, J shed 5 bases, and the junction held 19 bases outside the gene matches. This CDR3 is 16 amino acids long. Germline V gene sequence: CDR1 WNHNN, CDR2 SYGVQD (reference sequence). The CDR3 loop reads CAGRGQGYGTEETQYF. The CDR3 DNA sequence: TGCGCCGGAAGAGGACAGGGCTACGGCACCGAGGAGACCCAGTACTTC.

The CDR3 DNA reads as TGTGCCAGCAGCATCGCTCGCAGTAATAAGGGGGAGACCCAGTACTTC. It encodes CASSIARSNKGETQYF. This chain connects TRBV7-3 to TRBJ2-5, with D perhaps matching TRBD1 (5 bases). The CDR3 is made up of 16 amino acids. Germline CDR1 and CDR2: SGHTA and FQGTGA. Trimming took off 5 bases at V and 5 bases at J, with 21 bases between the two ends.

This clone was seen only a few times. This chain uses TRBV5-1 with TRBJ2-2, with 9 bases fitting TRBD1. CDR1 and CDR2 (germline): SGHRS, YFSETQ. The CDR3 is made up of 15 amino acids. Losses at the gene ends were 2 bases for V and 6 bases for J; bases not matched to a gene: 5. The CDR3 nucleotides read TGCGCCAGCAGCTTCCGACAGGGGGGCGCCGGGGAGCTGTTTTTT. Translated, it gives CASSFRQGGAGELFF. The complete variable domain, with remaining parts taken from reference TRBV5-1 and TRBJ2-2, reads KAGVTQTPRYLIKTRGQQVTLSCSPISGHRSVSWYQQTPGQGLQFLFEYFSETQRNKGNFPGRFSGRQFSNSRSEMNVSTLELGDSALYLCASSFRQGGAGELFFGEGSRLTVL.

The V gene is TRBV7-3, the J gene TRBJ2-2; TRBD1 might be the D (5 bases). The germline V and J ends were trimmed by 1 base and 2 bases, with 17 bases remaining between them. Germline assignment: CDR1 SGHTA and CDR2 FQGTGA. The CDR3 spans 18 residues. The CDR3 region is CASSLMAGIGINTGELFF. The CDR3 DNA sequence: TGTGCCAGCAGCTTAATGGCAGGGATAGGCATTAACACCGGGGAGCTGTTTTTT.

CDR3 DNA: TGTGCCAGCAGTGCTTACGGACAGGGGAACGAGCAGTACTTC. Protein sequence: CASSAYGQGNEQYF. The chain carries TRBV2 and TRBJ2-7, with TRBD1 matching 9 bases. The CDR3 has 14 residues. Germline-derived CDR1 and CDR2 are SNHLY and FYNNEI. J was trimmed by 5 bases and V by 4 bases; bases with no gene match: 6.

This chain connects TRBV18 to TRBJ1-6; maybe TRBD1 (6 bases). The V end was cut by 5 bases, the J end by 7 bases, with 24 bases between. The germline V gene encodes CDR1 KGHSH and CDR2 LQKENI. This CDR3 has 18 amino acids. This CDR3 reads CASSSRGTQGTGNSPLHF. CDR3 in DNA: TGTGCCAGCTCATCTCGGGGAACACAGGGAACTGGGAATTCACCCCTCCACTTT.

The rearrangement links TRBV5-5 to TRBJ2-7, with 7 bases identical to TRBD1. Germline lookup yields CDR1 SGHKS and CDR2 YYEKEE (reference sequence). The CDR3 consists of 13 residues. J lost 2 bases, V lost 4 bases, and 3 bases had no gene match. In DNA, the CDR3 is TGTGCCAGCAGCACTAGGGGGCCCTACGAGCAGTACTTC. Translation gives CASSTRGPYEQYF. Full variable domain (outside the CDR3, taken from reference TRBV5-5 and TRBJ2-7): DAGVTQSPTHLIKTRGQQVTLRCSPISGHKSVSWYQQVLGQGPQFIFQYYEKEERGRGNFPDRFSARQFPNYSSELNVNALLLGDSALYLCASSTRGPYEQYFGPGTRLTVT.

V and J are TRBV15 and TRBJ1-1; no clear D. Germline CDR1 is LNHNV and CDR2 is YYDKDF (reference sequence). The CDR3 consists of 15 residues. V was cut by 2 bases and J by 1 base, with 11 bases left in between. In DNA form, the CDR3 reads TGTGCCACCAGCAGACAACCCGGAGCGAACACTGAAGCTTTCTTT. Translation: CATSRQPGANTEAFF.

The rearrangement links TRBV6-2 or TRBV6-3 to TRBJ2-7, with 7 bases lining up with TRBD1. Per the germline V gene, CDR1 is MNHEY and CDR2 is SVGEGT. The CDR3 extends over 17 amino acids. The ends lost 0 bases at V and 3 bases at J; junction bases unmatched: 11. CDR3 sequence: CASSYSTEQGILYEQYF. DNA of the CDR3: TGTGCCAGCAGTTACTCAACCGAACAGGGGATCCTCTACGAGCAGTACTTC.

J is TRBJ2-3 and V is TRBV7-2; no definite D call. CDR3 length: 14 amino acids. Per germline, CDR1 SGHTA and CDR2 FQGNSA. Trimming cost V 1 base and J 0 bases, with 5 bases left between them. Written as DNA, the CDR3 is TGTGCCAGCAGCTTAGTACTTAGCACAGATACGCAGTATTTT. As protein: CASSLVLSTDTQYF.

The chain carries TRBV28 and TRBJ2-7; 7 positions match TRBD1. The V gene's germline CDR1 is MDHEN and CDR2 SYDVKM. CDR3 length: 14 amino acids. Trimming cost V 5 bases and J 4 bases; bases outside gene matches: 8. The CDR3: CASSPSDRVYEQYF. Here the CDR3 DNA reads TGTGCCAGCAGTCCGTCAGACAGGGTGTACGAGCAGTACTTC.

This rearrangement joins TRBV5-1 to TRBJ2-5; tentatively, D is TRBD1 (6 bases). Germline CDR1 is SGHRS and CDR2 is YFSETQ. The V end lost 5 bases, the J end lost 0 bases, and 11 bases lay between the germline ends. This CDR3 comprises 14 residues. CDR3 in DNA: TGCGCCAGCAGGGTGACAGGAAACCAAGAGACCCAGTACTTC. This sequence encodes CASRVTGNQETQYF.

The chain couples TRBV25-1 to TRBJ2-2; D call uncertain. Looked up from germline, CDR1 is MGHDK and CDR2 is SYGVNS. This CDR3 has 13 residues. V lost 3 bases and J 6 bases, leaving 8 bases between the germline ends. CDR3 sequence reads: CASSEWAAGELFF. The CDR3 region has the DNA TGTGCCAGCAGTGAGTGGGCTGCCGGGGAGCTGTTTTTT.